This entry lists 26 T cell receptor beta chains sequenced from one sample in a study of blood T cell repertoires in COVID-19. Sequencing was performed with immunoSEQ multiplex PCR; in TCRdb, only in-frame clones are kept and a portion is missing. The sample includes tens of thousands of clones, around 75% of them seen just once. The sequenced material came from peripheral blood. The receptors originated from a man aged 70 or older with acute or convalescent COVID-19.

CDR3 DNA: TGTGCCAGCAGTTCCCCCCATACAGGGGGGGAAGCTTTCTTT. Translated, it gives CASSSPHTGGEAFF. The chain combines TRBV28 with TRBJ1-1; 8 positions match TRBD1. Trimming cost V 4 bases and J 8 bases; bases outside gene matches: 9. Germline V lookup: CDR1 MDHEN, CDR2 SYDVKM. CDR3 size: 14 residues.

V is TRBV2 and J is TRBJ1-1; D may be TRBD1 (6 bases). This CDR3 is built from 13 residues. The ends were cut back, 4 bases at V and 8 bases at J, with 14 bases in the middle. CDR1 SNHLY and CDR2 FYNNEI come from the germline V gene. This CDR3 reads CASSGGGQLEAFF. The CDR3 nucleotides are TGTGCCAGCAGTGGCGGAGGACAGCTGGAAGCTTTCTTT.

V usage is TRBV29-1 and J usage is TRBJ2-3, with TRBD2 matching over 15 bases. Germline values: CDR1 SQVTM, CDR2 ANQGSEA. CDR3 length: 18 residues. The V and J ends lost 6 bases and 0 bases, in that order; junction bases with no gene match: 10. The CDR3 loop is CSVSGTSGRSLSTDTQYF. The CDR3 DNA follows: TGCAGCGTCTCCGGGACTAGCGGGAGGTCCCTTAGCACAGATACGCAGTATTTT.

This clone was seen a handful of times. The V gene is TRBV7-2, the J gene TRBJ1-5; D gene uncertain. The CDR3 totals 13 residues. Germline V lookup: CDR1 SGHTA, CDR2 FQGNSA. V lost 4 bases to trimming and J lost 7 bases, with 11 bases between them. CDR3 nucleotides: TGTGCCAGCAGCTCCCGTTACACACAGCCCCAGCATTTT. Amino acid sequence: CASSSRYTQPQHF.

The genes are TRBV7-8 and TRBJ1-1; the D gene is possibly TRBD1 (5 bases). V was shortened by 2 bases and J by 0 bases, with 10 bases between the two germline ends. CDR1 is SGHVS, CDR2 FQNEAQ, per germline. The CDR3 extends over 15 amino acids. DNA of the CDR3: TGTGCCAGCAGCTTACAAGACAGCATGAACACTGAAGCTTTCTTT. Translating it yields CASSLQDSMNTEAFF.

The chain carries TRBV18 and TRBJ2-3, with D maybe TRBD2 (5 bases). This CDR3 has 15 amino acids. Trimming took off 3 bases at V and 5 bases at J, with 15 bases between the two ends. Germline loops: CDR1 KGHSH, CDR2 LQKENI. The CDR3 loop reads CASSPPSTWVDTQYF. The CDR3 DNA reads TGTGCCAGCTCACCTCCTAGCACCTGGGTAGATACGCAGTATTTT.

This clone was recorded once. The V gene is TRBV6-6, the J gene TRBJ2-2; 9 bases map to TRBD2. The germline CDR1 and CDR2 sequences are MNHNY and SVGAGI (reference sequence). V was clipped by 5 bases and J by 7 bases; unmatched bases: 14. The CDR3 covers 17 residues. CDR3 region: CASSPPRIAGVHGELFF. The CDR3 DNA reads as TGTGCCAGCAGTCCCCCCCGGATAGCGGGAGTGCACGGGGAGCTGTTTTTT.

The chain links TRBV18 to TRBJ2-5; 7 bases map to TRBD1. V lost 3 bases to trimming and J lost 3 bases; unmatched junction nucleotides: 7. CDR3 size: 15 residues. Germline CDR1 and CDR2: KGHSH and LQKENI. CDR3 in amino acids: CASSPEGQFKETQYF. CDR3 nucleotide sequence: TGTGCCAGCTCACCCGAGGGACAGTTCAAAGAGACCCAGTACTTC.

This clone was seen more than once but under ten times. The chain employs TRBV6-2 or TRBV6-3 and TRBJ2-7; weak D call: TRBD1 (5 bases). Germline V gives CDR1 MNHEY, CDR2 SVGEGT. The CDR3 extends over 16 amino acids. Trimming cost V 4 bases and J 1 base, with 17 bases left between them. As DNA, the CDR3 is TGTGCCAGCAGTTCGAGTGTCACCTCAGGGTCCTACGAGCAGTACTTC. It specifies CASSSSVTSGSYEQYF.

The chain carries TRBV5-5 and TRBJ1-5; D remains ambiguous. V lost 0 bases to trimming and J lost 4 bases, with 8 bases between them. Looked up from germline, CDR1 is SGHKS and CDR2 is YYEKEE (reference sequence). The CDR3 spans 14 residues. The CDR3 is CASSLAGVNQPQHF. In DNA form, the CDR3 reads TGTGCCAGCAGCTTGGCCGGAGTTAATCAGCCCCAGCATTTT.

The chain joins TRBV13 to TRBJ1-1; D gene uncertain. The CDR3 is made up of 16 amino acids. Germline lookup yields CDR1 PRHDT and CDR2 FYEKMQ (reference sequence). Trimming took 2 bases from V and 6 from J, leaving 19 bases between them. The CDR3 is CASSLRRVGRWPEAFF. CDR3 nucleotides: TGTGCCAGCAGCTTAAGGCGGGTCGGAAGGTGGCCTGAAGCTTTCTTT.

This clone was seen a single time. V and J are TRBV7-8 and TRBJ1-5; D uncertain. Germline V gene data show CDR1 as SGHVS and CDR2 as FQNEAQ. This CDR3 contains 13 residues. Between the trimmed V and J ends, which lost 4 bases and 5 bases, there was a span of 9 bases. The CDR3 reads CASSSRNDQPQHF. The CDR3 DNA sequence: TGTGCCAGCAGCTCTAGAAACGATCAGCCCCAGCATTTT.

A few counts support this clone. V is TRBV7-8 and J is TRBJ1-5; TRBD1 might be the D (5 bases). This CDR3 contains 14 residues. Deletions cut 5 bases from V and 1 base from J, with 9 bases between. Germline V gene data show CDR1 as SGHVS and CDR2 as FQNEAQ. The CDR3 DNA sequence: TGTGCCAGCAGCACCGGGGGGAGCAATCAGCCCCAGCATTTT. Protein sequence: CASSTGGSNQPQHF.

This chain joins TRBV10-3 and TRBJ2-5; 10 nucleotides agree with TRBD2. The trim removed 9 bases at V and 6 bases at J, leaving 7 bases unmatched. The CDR3 runs 13 residues. Per germline, CDR1 ENHRY and CDR2 SYGVKD. The CDR3 DNA reads TGTGCCATAGCGGGAGGGATGGGTAAGACCCAGTACTTC. It is translated as CAIAGGMGKTQYF.

This sequence joins TRBV10-3 and TRBJ1-2, with 7 bases fitting TRBD1. The CDR3 covers 12 residues. Germline loops: CDR1 ENHRY, CDR2 SYGVKD. V was clipped by 10 bases and J by 10 bases; unmatched bases: 12. This chain's CDR3 is CATRDSPRDYTF. In DNA form, the CDR3 reads TGTGCCACCCGGGACAGTCCGCGAGACTACACCTTC.

The DNA for the CDR3 is TGTGCCAGCAGTACTCAAGAGAACACTGAAGCTTTCTTT. Amino acids: CASSTQENTEAFF. The gene calls are TRBV2 and TRBJ1-1, with D unclear. The CDR3 has 13 amino acids. From germline, CDR1 is SNHLY and CDR2 FYNNEI. V lost 5 bases and J lost 1, with 8 bases in between.

Here the CDR3 DNA reads TGCGCCAGCACCTCCTCGGCGGGAAACTATGGCTACACCTTC. Translation gives CASTSSAGNYGYTF. This rearrangement joins TRBV5-1 to TRBJ1-2; D gene uncertain. The length of the CDR3 is 14 residues. V dropped 6 bases and J dropped 2 bases, with 14 bases sitting between them. Germline CDR1 SGHRS, CDR2 YFSETQ.

This sequence joins TRBV2 and TRBJ2-5; the match to TRBD1 covers 8 bases. V gave up 5 bases and J gave up 4 bases; unmatched junction bases: 12. CDR1 and CDR2 from the germline V gene are SNHLY and FYNNEI. The CDR3 extends over 16 amino acids. The CDR3 DNA reads as TGTGCCAGCAGTAAACAAGGACAGGGTCGGGGAGAGACCCAGTACTTC. It yields the protein CASSKQGQGRGETQYF.

V usage is TRBV6-2 or TRBV6-3 and J usage is TRBJ2-2, with D possibly being TRBD2 (6 bases). Germline CDR1 MNHEY, CDR2 SVGEGT. The CDR3 runs to 13 residues. Trimming cost V 4 bases and J 7 bases, with 10 bases left between them. This chain's CDR3 is CASSSWEVGELFF. The CDR3 DNA follows: TGTGCCAGCAGTTCGTGGGAGGTCGGGGAGCTGTTTTTT.

V is TRBV28 and J is TRBJ1-4; 7 nucleotides align to TRBD1. The germline CDR1 and CDR2 sequences are MDHEN and SYDVKM. This CDR3 is built from 14 residues. V was pared by 6 bases and J by 7 bases, with 8 bases of the junction left unmatched. The CDR3 region is CASSSTGEAEKLFF. For the CDR3, the DNA is TGTGCCAGCAGCTCAACAGGGGAGGCTGAAAAACTGTTTTTT.

The count of this clone is one. This chain uses TRBV10-3 with TRBJ1-4, with 10 positions matching TRBD1. J lost 8 bases, V lost 3 bases, and 6 bases had no gene match. Germline CDR1 reads ENHRY; CDR2 reads SYGVKD. The CDR3 extends over 15 amino acids. This CDR3 is CAISEQTGGNEKLFF. The CDR3 DNA sequence: TGTGCCATCAGTGAACAGACAGGGGGCAACGAAAAACTGTTTTTT.

The chain couples TRBV2 to TRBJ1-5; tentative D call: TRBD1 (6 bases). CDR3 length equals 15 residues. Germline loops: CDR1 SNHLY, CDR2 FYNNEI. V lost 3 bases and J lost 1, with 10 bases in between. CDR3 coding DNA: TGTGCCAGCAGTGAGGGGGCTGGGAGCAATCAGCCCCAGCATTTT. Translated: CASSEGAGSNQPQHF.

This clone has a handful of counts. The chain is built from TRBV29-1 and TRBJ2-5, with 10 bases aligning to TRBD1. The ends lost 2 bases at V and 4 bases at J; junction bases unmatched: 7. The CDR3 is made up of 15 amino acids. The germline V gene encodes CDR1 SQVTM and CDR2 ANQGSEA. The CDR3 DNA reads as TGCAGCGTTGAACTGGGACAGGGGAGGGGAGAGACCCAGTACTTC. Its translation: CSVELGQGRGETQYF.

This chain connects TRBV6-5 to TRBJ2-5, with 13 bases aligning to TRBD2. Unmatched junction bases numbered 3, after V lost 8 bases and J lost 3 bases. Germline values: CDR1 MNHEY, CDR2 SVGAGI. This CDR3 is 14 amino acids long. In DNA form, the CDR3 reads TGTGCCAGCGGGGGACTAGCGGGGAAAGAGACCCAGTACTTC. Amino acids: CASGGLAGKETQYF.

The V gene is TRBV11-3, the J gene TRBJ2-2; 8 positions agree with TRBD2. The CDR3 consists of 18 residues. Germline assignment: CDR1 SGHNT and CDR2 YENEEA. J was trimmed by 4 bases and V by 5 bases; bases with no gene match: 15. The CDR3 bases are TGTGCCAGCAGCCCCGGTGACAGCGGGAGAGGTTCCACCGGGGAGCTGTTTTTT. Translation: CASSPGDSGRGSTGELFF.

V usage is TRBV24-1 and J usage is TRBJ1-5, with 7 nucleotides matching TRBD1. The germline gives CDR1 KGHDR, CDR2 SFDVKD. This CDR3 has 16 residues. V lost 4 bases and J lost 0; bases outside the gene matches: 5. The CDR3 is CATSETGSASNQPQHF. The DNA of the CDR3 is TGTGCCACCAGTGAGACAGGGTCTGCTAGCAATCAGCCCCAGCATTTT.